This T cell receptor (beta chain) was observed in a study of blood T cell repertoires in COVID-19 (dated by TCRdb to between 2020 and 2021). About the full investigation: Samples from collaborators originated in the United States, Italy and Spain and spanned both the acute and convalescent phases of COVID-19. The material from the prospective study consisted of cDNA or gDNA derived from T cells, B-cell-depleted T cells, or PBMCs. Subjects who had been exposed to COVID-19, were actively infected with it, or had recovered from it provided the deeply sampled blood TCRbeta repertoires that made up the dataset. A freely available public database, intended as a resource for researchers studying the immune response to SARS-CoV-2, is where the repertoires were released. The samples were drawn from two sources: the first 160 participants of the ongoing ImmuneRACE study, and 1,200 or so subjects contributed by 6 global collaborators. A de-identified subject ID, COVID-19 status, age in years and sex were almost always included in the sample metadata. Where available, HLA class I and class II types were taken from metadata supplied by the sample provider and were not determined by assay-based typing. Overall study outcomes, separate from this receptor: The amount of clinical and demographic metadata varied by source and participant and was provided uncurated.

The germline V gene (reference sequence) provides CDR1 MNHEY and CDR2 SMNVEV. The CDR3 contains 14 residues, cysteine and phenylalanine counted. Only the CDR3 portion is preserved as DNA: 42 bases, with reading frame beginning at the first base. V is trimmed back by 6 bases and J by 6 bases, and the junction contains 9 bases that no gene match accounts for. On this clone: It has no known antigen specificity. Base qualities were left out, and no much larger clone turns up one base away.

Whole blood was collected in K2EDTA tubes by collaborating institutions according to the institutions' own protocols. Collaborator samples were shipped for TCRbeta analysis as frozen whole blood, isolated PBMCs, or DNA extracted from either sample type. TCRbeta CDR3 regions were amplified from genomic DNA by means of the immunoSEQ Assay, a bias-controlled multiplex PCR. The study's processing was this. The number of nucleated cells in each sample was estimated from the amplification of reference gene primers within the assay. To quantify the absolute abundance of each unique TCRbeta CDR3 rearrangement, sequence reads were collapsed and filtered. Productive Simpson clonality was computed per sample as the square root of Simpson's diversity index over productive rearrangements. The table comes from immuneACCESS by way of TCRdb, which keeps in-frame sequences with V and J called. Part of the clones is missing from these tables; in studies checked, under half for an unresolved V gene and the rest for unknown reasons. V, J and clone size are those of that table, while D and trimming were read from the DNA. In this sample the table shows some 72,000 clones, roughly 89% of which occur a single time. Of the sample, 0.55% to 0.75% is held by the ten largest clones.

This clonotype originated in a man in his sixties with acute or convalescent COVID-19. The sequencing input was peripheral blood. The sequence joins TRBV27 to TRBJ2-7, and TRBD1 aligns with 9 junction nucleotides. The CDR3 here reads CASRPNRGQVEQYF. At the DNA level, the sequence is TGTGCCAGCAGGCCGAACAGGGGGCAGGTCGAGCAGTACTTC.